These T cell receptor beta chains were read from a single sample in a study of identical twins. Each CDR3 protein gets one entry after TCRdb re-called the 5' RACE reads with MiXCR. Of about 220,000 distinct CDR3 sequences listed, about 7.5% are singletons. These sequences were also reported in another study, on yellow fever vaccine responses in identical twins.

Specimen: memory (CD45RO+) T cells sorted from blood. Every receptor here comes from a woman aged 18-30 years in good health. Both conserved end residues are part of each CDR3. D genes are given only for firm matches. The size entry is marked missing in some rows and otherwise reads once, few, many or a size class.

TRBV29-1	TRBJ2-1	.	TRBD2	TGCAGCGTTGAAAGGACTAGCGGGAGTTCCTACAATGAGCAGTTCTTC	CSVERTSGSSYNEQFF
TRBV4-3	TRBJ2-5	few	TRBD2	TGCGCCAGCAGCCAAGATCTCGGGGGGGGAGTTGAGACCCAGTACTTC	CASSQDLGGGVETQYF
TRBV27	TRBJ2-7	.	.	TGTGCCAGCAGCTCCTGGGTTGCGCCCTACGAGCAGTACTTC	CASSSWVAPYEQYF
TRBV5-1	TRBJ2-5	few	.	TGCGCCAGCAGCGCTCGGACACCCGAAGGGACCCAGTACTTC	CASSARTPEGTQYF
TRBV6-1	TRBJ2-4	.	.	.	CASSVGQGAVRYF
TRBV5-4	TRBJ2-7	.	.	TGTGCCAGCAGCTACTCAAGCTCCTACGAGCAGTACTTC	CASSYSSSYEQYF
TRBV4-1	TRBJ2-5	many	TRBD2	TGCGCCAGCAGCCAGGGAGCGGGGGGTGAAGAGACCCAGTACTTC	CASSQGAGGEETQYF
TRBV28	TRBJ2-1	few	TRBD2	TGTGCCAGCAGCCAGATTTACCCGGGACTAGCGGAACCCGAGCAGTTCTTC	CASSQIYPGLAEPEQFF
TRBV12-3/TRBV12-4	TRBJ2-7	.	.	TGTGCCAGCAGTTTAGGGGTAGGCCCCTACGAGCAGTACTTC	CASSLGVGPYEQYF
TRBV19	TRBJ1-2	few	.	TGTGCCAGTAGTGAAGGGACCGGCTACACCTTC	CASSEGTGYTF
TRBV27	TRBJ1-5	.	.	TGTGCCAGCAGGCCTGGTAGCAATCAGCCCCAGCATTTT	CASRPGSNQPQHF
TRBV29-1	TRBJ2-1	many	.	TGCAGCGTTGTACGTTTGGAACCTGTACAGTTCTTC	CSVVRLEPVQFF
TRBV27	TRBJ1-4	few	.	TGTGCCAGCAGTGAATTGGGGAGTGAAAAACTGTTTTTT	CASSELGSEKLFF